This T cell receptor (beta chain) was retrieved from a study of radiation and T cells in renal cell carcinoma. Findings and limits, study-wide: From baseline, blood top tumor clonotypes peaked at 2 weeks post-radiation.

The assay was immunoSEQ multiplex PCR, and TCRdb's table has in-frame clones only and misses some. Among 140,000 to 150,000 clones listed, about 85% were seen once. As regards this clone: Its antigen is undetermined.

The CDR3 has 12 residues. V lost 4 bases and J lost 4, with 5 bases in between. Looked up from germline, CDR1 is SGHTA and CDR2 is FQGNSA. The time point: baseline pretreatment blood. The treatment: 15 Gy SBRT to primary tumor, nephrectomy 4 weeks later. The patient's renal cell carcinoma had clear cell pathology. The receptor comes from a woman in her 70s with renal cell carcinoma. The specimen comprised blood, sampled from a patient whose treatment included radiotherapy and nephrectomy. The chain couples TRBV7-2 to TRBJ1-5; the D is unclear. The CDR3 region has the DNA TGTGCCAGCAGCTCCCCAAATCAGCCCCAGCATTTT. Amino acids: CASSSPNQPQHF.